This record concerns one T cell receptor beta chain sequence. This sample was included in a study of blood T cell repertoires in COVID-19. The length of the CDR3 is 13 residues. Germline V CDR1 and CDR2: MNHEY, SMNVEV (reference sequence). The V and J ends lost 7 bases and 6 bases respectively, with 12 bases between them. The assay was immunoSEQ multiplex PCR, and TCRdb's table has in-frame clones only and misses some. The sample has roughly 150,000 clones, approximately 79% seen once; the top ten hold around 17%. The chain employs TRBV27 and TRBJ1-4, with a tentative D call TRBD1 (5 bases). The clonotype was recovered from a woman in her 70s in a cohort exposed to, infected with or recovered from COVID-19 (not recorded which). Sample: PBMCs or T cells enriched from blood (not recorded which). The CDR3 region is CASTRWGDEKLFF. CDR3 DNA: TGTGCCAGCACCCGCTGGGGCGATGAAAAACTGTTTTTT.